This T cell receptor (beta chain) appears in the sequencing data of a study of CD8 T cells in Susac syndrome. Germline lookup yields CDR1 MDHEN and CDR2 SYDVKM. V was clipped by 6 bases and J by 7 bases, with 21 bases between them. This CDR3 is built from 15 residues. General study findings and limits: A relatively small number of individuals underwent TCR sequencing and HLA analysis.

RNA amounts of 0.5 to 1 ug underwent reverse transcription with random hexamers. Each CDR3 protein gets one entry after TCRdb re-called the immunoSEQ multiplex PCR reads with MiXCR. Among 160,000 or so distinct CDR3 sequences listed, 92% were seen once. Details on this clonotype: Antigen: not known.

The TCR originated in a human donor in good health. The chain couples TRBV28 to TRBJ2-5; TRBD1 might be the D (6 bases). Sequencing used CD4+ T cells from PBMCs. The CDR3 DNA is TGTGCCAGCAGCCTCCACCACAGGGAAAGGGGGACCCAGTACTTC. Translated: CASSLHHRERGTQYF. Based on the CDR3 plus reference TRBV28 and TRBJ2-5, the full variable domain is DVKVTQSSRYLVKRTGEKVFLECVQDMDHENMFWYRQDPGLGLRLIYFSYDVKMKEKGDIPEGYSVSREKKERFSLILESASTNQTSMYLCASSLHHRERGTQYFGPGTRLLVL.